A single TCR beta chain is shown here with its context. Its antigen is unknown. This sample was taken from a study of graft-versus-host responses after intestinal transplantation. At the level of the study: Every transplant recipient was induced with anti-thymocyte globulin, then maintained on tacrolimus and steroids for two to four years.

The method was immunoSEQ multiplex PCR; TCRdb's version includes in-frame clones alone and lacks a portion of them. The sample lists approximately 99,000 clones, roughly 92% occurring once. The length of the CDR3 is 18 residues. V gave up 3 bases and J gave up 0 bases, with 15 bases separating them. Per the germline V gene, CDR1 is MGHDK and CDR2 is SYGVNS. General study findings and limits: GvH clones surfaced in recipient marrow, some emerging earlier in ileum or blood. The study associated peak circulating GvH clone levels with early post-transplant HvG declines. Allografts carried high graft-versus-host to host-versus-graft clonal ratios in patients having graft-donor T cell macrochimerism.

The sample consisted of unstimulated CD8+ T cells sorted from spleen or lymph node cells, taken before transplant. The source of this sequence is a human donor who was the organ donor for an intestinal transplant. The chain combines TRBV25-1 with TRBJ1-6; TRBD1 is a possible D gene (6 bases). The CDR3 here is CASSEGQVPSSYNSPLHF. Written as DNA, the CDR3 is TGTGCCAGCAGTGAGGGACAAGTCCCTAGCTCCTATAATTCACCCCTCCACTTT. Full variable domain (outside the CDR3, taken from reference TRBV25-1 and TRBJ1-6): EADIYQTPRYLVIGTGKKITLECSQTMGHDKMYWYQQDPGMELHLIHYSYGVNSTEKGDLSSESTVSRIRTEHFPLTLESARPSHTSQYLCASSEGQVPSSYNSPLHFGNGTRLTVT.